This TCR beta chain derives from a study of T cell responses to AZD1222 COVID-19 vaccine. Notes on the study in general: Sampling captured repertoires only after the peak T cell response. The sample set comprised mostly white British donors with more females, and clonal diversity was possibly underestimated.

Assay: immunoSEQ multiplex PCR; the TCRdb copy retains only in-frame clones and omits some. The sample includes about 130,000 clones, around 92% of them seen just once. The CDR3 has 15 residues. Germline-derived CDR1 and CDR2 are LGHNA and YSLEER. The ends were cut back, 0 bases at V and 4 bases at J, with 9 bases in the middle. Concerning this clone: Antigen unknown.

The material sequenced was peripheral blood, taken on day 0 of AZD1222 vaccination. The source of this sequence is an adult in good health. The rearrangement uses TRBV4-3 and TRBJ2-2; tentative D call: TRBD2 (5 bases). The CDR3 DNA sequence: TGCGCCAGCAGCCAAGACGTGGGGAGCACCGGGGAGCTGTTTTTT. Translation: CASSQDVGSTGELFF.